This TCR beta chain was identified during a study of T cell repertoires in cytomegalovirus infection. Study-wide context: Peptides in the study included HLA-C-restricted and HLA-B-restricted CMV epitopes. Public TCR beta signatures provided an indication of both CMV infection and a matching HLA type. Study-level findings and limits: Cumulative public TCR beta family frequency identified carriers of CMV plus the relevant HLA. HLA-C-restricted, CMV-specific TCR beta clonotypes were dominant ex vivo.

The sample holds a few counts of this clonotype. Its target is unknown. This CDR3 comprises 17 residues. Looked up from germline, CDR1 is MNHEY and CDR2 is SVGEGT. V was clipped by 7 bases and J by 0 bases, with 19 bases between them. TCRdb used MiXCR to reprocess the reads, holding one entry per CDR3 protein. This sample yields a few hundred thousand distinct CDR3 sequences, of which 34% are seen a single time; less than 15% belongs to the top ten. This clonotype originated in a human donor in good health (CMV status not recorded). Some clones in this sample may be carry-over from other donors' samples. The chain carries TRBV6-2 or TRBV6-3 and TRBJ2-1, with a possible D match to TRBD1 (7 bases). Sequenced material: cultured PBMCs, taken from culture after CMV antigen stimulation. DNA for the CDR3: TGTGCCAGCAATCCCCAGGGGGGCGCGAGCTCCTACAATGAGCAGTTCTTC. Translating it yields CASNPQGGASSYNEQFF.